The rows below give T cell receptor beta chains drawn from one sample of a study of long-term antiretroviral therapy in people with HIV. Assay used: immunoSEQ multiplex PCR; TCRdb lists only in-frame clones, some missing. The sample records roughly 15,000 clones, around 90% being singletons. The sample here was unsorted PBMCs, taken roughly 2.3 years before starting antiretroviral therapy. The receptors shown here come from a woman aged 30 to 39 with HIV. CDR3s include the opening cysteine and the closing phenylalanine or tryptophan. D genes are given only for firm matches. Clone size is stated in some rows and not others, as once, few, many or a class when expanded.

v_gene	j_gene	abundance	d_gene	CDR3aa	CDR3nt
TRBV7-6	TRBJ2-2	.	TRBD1	CASSLVGTGNTGELFF	TGTGCCAGCAGCTTAGTGGGGACAGGGAACACCGGGGAGCTGTTTTTT
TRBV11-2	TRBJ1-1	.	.	CASSLDLRRDTEAFF	TGTGCCAGCAGCTTAGATCTCAGGCGGGACACTGAAGCTTTCTTT
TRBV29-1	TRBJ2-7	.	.	CSVEGATYEQYF	TGCAGCGTTGAAGGGGCCACCTACGAGCAGTACTTC
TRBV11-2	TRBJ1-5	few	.	CASSLDSLQPQHF	TGTGCCAGCAGCTTGGACAGCCTTCAGCCCCAGCATTTT
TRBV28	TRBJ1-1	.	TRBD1	CASSPPLGTGLNTEAFF	TGTGCCAGCAGCCCTCCCCTTGGGACAGGTTTGAACACTGAAGCTTTCTTT
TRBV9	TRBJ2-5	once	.	CASSPSPGVQETQYF	TGTGCCAGCAGCCCGAGCCCTGGGGTCCAAGAGACCCAGTACTTC
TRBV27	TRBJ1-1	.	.	CASSLQGYTEAFF	TGTGCCAGCAGTTTACAGGGTTACACTGAAGCTTTCTTT
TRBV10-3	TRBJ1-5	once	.	CAISDTDTSLGYMPQHF	TGTGCCATCAGTGATACCGACACCTCGTTAGGGTACATGCCCCAGCATTTT
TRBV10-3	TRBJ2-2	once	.	CAISDFGQTNTGELFF	TGTGCCATCAGTGACTTCGGACAGACGAACACCGGGGAGCTGTTTTTT
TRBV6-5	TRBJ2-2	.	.	CASSYSWQLNTGELFF	TGTGCCAGCAGTTACTCTTGGCAGCTGAACACCGGGGAGCTGTTTTTT
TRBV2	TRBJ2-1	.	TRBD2	CASSSEGLAGDEQFF	TGTGCCAGCAGTTCTGAGGGACTAGCGGGGGATGAGCAGTTCTTC
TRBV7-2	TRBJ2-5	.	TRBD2	CASSLDAGGHETQYF	TGTGCCAGCAGCTTAGATGCGGGGGGGCACGAGACCCAGTACTTC
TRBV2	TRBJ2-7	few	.	CASSVWGTEQYF	TGTGCCAGCAGTGTTTGGGGAACCGAGCAGTACTTC
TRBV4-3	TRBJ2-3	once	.	CASSQNEGFTDTQYF	TGCGCCAGCAGCCAAAATGAGGGATTCACAGATACGCAGTATTTT
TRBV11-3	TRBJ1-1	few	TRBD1	CASSPRTGEAFF	TGTGCCAGCAGCCCCAGGACAGGTGAAGCTTTCTTT
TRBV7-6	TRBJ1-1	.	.	CASSLEREDTEAFF	TGTGCCAGCAGCTTAGAAAGGGAGGACACTGAAGCTTTCTTT
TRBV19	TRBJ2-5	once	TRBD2	CASSIYSGGQETQYF	TGTGCCAGTAGTATATACTCGGGGGGGCAAGAGACCCAGTACTTC
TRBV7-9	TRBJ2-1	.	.	CASSLGAGPNEQFF	TGTGCCAGCAGCTTAGGCGCGGGGCCCAATGAGCAGTTCTTC
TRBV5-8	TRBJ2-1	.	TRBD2	CASSFGGLGNEQFF	TGTGCCAGCAGCTTTGGGGGACTAGGGAATGAGCAGTTCTTC
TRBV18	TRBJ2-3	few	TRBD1	CASSQGQEGTQYF	TGTGCCAGCTCACAGGGACAGGAGGGTACGCAGTATTTT
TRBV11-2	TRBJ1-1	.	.	CASSLAVNAEAFF	TGTGCCAGCAGCTTGGCCGTTAACGCTGAAGCTTTCTTT
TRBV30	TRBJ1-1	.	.	CAWSVLPGRGNTEAFF	TGTGCCTGGAGTGTACTCCCGGGCAGGGGGAACACTGAAGCTTTCTTT
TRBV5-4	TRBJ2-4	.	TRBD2	CASSSLGLAGGRAKNIQYF	TGTGCCAGCAGCTCGTTGGGCCTAGCGGGGGGGCGGGCCAAAAACATTCAGTACTTC
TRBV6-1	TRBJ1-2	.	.	CASSESSQTVYGYTF	TGTGCCAGCAGTGAGTCTTCGCAGACGGTCTATGGCTACACCTTC
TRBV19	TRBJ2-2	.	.	CASSRQGTTGELFF	TGTGCCAGTTCGAGGCAGGGCACCACCGGGGAGCTGTTTTTT